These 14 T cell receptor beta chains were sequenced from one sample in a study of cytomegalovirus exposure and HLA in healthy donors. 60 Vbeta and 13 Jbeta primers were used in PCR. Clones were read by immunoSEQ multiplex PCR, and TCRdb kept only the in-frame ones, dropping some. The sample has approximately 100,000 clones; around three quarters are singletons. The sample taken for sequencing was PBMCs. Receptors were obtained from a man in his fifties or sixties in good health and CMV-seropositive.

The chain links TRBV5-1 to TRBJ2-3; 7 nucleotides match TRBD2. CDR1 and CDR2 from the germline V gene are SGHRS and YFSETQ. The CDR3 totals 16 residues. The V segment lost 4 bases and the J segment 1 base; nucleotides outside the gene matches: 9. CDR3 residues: CASSPKLATRTDTQYF. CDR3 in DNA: TGCGCCAGCAGCCCGAAACTAGCGACCCGCACAGATACGCAGTATTTT.

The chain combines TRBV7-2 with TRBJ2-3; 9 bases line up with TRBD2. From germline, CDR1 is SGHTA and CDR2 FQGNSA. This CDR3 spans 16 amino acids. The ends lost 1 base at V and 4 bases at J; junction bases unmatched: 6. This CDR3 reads CASSLGFAGGPDTQYF. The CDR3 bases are TGTGCCAGCAGCTTAGGTTTTGCGGGGGGGCCAGATACGCAGTATTTT. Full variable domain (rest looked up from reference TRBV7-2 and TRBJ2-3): GAGVSQSPSNKVTEKGKDVELRCDPISGHTALYWYRQSLGQGLEFLIYFQGNSAPDKSGLPSDRFSAERTGGSVSTLTIQRTQQEDSAVYLCASSLGFAGGPDTQYFGPGTRLTVL.

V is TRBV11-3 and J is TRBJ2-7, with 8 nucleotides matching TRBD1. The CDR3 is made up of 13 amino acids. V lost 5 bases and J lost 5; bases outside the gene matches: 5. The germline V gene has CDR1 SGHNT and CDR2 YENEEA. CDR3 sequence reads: CASSLDRVNEQYF. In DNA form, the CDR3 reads TGTGCCAGCAGCCTGGACAGGGTCAACGAGCAGTACTTC.

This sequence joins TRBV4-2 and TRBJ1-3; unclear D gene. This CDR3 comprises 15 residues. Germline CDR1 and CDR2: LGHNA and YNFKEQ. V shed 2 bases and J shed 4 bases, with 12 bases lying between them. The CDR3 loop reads CASSQPGNAGNTIYF. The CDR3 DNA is TGTGCCAGCAGCCAACCGGGGAATGCGGGAAACACCATATATTTT.

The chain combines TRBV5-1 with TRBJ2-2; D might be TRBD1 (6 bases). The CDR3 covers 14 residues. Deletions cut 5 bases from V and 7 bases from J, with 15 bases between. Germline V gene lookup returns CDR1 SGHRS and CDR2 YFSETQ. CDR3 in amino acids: CASSTGSDGGELFF. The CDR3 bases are TGCGCCAGCAGTACAGGGAGCGATGGCGGGGAGCTGTTTTTT.

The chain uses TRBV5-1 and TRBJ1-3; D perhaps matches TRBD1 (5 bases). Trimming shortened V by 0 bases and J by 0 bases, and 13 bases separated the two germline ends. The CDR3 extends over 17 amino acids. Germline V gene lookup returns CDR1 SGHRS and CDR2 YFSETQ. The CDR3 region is CASSLGGRTYSGNTIYF. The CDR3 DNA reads TGCGCCAGCAGCTTGGGAGGGAGGACATACTCTGGAAACACCATATATTTT.

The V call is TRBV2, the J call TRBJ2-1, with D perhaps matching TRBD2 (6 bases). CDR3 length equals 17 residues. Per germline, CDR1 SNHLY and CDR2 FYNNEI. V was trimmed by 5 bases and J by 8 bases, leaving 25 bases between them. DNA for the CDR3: TGTGCCAGCAGTTCCCGAGGAGGGACCCGAGGGTCCGATGAGCAGTTCTTC. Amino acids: CASSSRGGTRGSDEQFF.

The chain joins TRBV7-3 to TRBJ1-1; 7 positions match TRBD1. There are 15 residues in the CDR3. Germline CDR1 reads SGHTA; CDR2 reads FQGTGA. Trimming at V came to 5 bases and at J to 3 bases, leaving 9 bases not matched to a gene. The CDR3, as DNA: TGTGCCAGCAGCCCCGACGGGGACAGATACACTGAAGCTTTCTTT. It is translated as CASSPDGDRYTEAFF. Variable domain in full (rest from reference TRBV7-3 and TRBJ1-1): GAGVSQTPSNKVTEKGKYVELRCDPISGHTALYWYRQSLGQGPEFLIYFQGTGAADDSGLPNDRFFAVRPEGSVSTLKIQRTERGDSAVYLCASSPDGDRYTEAFFGQGTRLTVV.

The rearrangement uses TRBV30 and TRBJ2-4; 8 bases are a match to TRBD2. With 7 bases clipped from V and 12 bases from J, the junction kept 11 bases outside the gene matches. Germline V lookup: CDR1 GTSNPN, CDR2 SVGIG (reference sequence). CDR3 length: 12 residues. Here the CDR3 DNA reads TGTGCCTTGGGACTAGTGGGGGGGGATCAGTACTTC. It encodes CALGLVGGDQYF.

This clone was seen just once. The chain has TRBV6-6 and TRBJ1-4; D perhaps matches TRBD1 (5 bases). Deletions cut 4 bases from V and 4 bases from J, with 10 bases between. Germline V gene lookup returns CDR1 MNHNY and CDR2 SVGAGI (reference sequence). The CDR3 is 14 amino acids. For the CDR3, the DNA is TGTGCCAGCAGTTTCGCAGGGATTAATGAAAAACTGTTTTTT. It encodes CASSFAGINEKLFF.

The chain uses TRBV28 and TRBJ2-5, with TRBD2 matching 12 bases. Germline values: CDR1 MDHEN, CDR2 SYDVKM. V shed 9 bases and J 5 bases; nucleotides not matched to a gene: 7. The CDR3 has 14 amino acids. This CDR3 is CASSLAGGPETQYF. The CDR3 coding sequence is TGTGCCAGTTCCCTAGCGGGGGGGCCGGAGACCCAGTACTTC.

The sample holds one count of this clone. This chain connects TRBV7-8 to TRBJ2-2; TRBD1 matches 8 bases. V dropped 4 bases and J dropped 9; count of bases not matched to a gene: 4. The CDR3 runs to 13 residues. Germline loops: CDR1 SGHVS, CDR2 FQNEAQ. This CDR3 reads CASSSRGPRELFF. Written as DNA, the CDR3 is TGTGCCAGCAGCTCCAGGGGGCCCCGGGAGCTGTTTTTT.

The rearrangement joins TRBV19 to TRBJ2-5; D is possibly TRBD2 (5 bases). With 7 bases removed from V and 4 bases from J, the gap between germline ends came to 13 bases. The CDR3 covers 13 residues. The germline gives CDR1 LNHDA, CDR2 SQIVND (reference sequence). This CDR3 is CASKRGAGETQYF. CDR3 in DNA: TGTGCCAGTAAACGGGGTGCGGGAGAGACCCAGTACTTC.

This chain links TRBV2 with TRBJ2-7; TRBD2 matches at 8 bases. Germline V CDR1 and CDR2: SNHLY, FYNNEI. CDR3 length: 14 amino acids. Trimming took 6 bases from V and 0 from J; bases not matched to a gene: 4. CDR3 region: CASRRSGSSYEQYF. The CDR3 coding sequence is TGTGCCAGCAGGAGGAGCGGGAGCTCCTACGAGCAGTACTTC.